The clone carrying this TCR beta chain was detected only a few times. This sample was taken from a study of control samples from healthy donors and cancer patients. Germline CDR1 SEHNR, CDR2 FQNEAQ (reference sequence). V dropped 5 bases and J dropped 7; count of bases not matched to a gene: 6. The CDR3 loop spans 14 amino acids. Libraries were prepared by immunoSEQ multiplex PCR; TCRdb keeps only in-frame clonotypes and omits some of them. This table holds some 80,000 clones, approximately 90% found once. The chain employs TRBV7-9 and TRBJ2-7, with 12 bases identical to TRBD1. The clonotype was recovered from a woman aged 55-69 years with head and neck cancer. Sequenced sample: PBMCs. CDR3 region: CASSAGQGANEQYF. CDR3 bases: TGTGCCAGCAGCGCGGGACAGGGGGCTAATGAGCAGTACTTC.